This entry lists 23 T cell receptor beta chains sequenced from one sample in a study of T cell repertoires in cytomegalovirus infection. TCRdb redid the calling of the reads with MiXCR, one entry per CDR3 protein. The sample lists some 440,000 distinct CDR3 sequences, 30% to 40% occurring once. The sample consisted of PBMCs. The receptors come from a human donor in good health (CMV status not recorded). Some clones in this sample may be carry-over from other donors' samples.

The genes are TRBV20-1 and TRBJ2-5; 8 nucleotides agree with TRBD1. The V gene's germline CDR1 is DFQATT and CDR2 SNEGSKA (reference sequence). The CDR3 has 15 amino acids. V gave up 0 bases and J gave up 5 bases; unmatched junction bases: 8. CDR3 in amino acids: CSARDHQGAWETQYF. CDR3 sequence (DNA): TGCAGTGCTAGAGATCACCAGGGGGCTTGGGAGACCCAGTACTTC.

The chain employs TRBV19 and TRBJ2-2; D unclear. The CDR3 covers 15 residues. In germline, CDR1 is LNHDA, CDR2 SQIVND (reference sequence). The V and J ends lost 3 bases and 5 bases respectively, with 13 bases between them. The CDR3 DNA reads as TGTGCCAGTAGTATTGCGAAAGGTAGAACCGGGGAGCTGTTTTTT. Amino acids: CASSIAKGRTGELFF.

The CDR3 here is CASSLAKGALSYNEQFF. The CDR3 coding sequence is TGTGCCAGCAGCTTGGCCAAGGGGGCTCTCTCCTACAATGAGCAGTTCTTC. V gene TRBV5-6 combines with J gene TRBJ2-1, with 7 bases that match TRBD1. The V and J ends lost 0 bases and 0 bases, in that order; junction bases with no gene match: 6. The CDR3 runs to 17 residues. Germline CDR1 SGHDT, CDR2 YYEEEE.

This sequence joins TRBV5-4 and TRBJ1-1; 7 nucleotides agree with TRBD1. The germline V gene has CDR1 SGHNT and CDR2 YYREEE (reference sequence). This CDR3 contains 16 residues. With 4 bases clipped from V and 4 bases from J, the junction kept 13 bases outside the gene matches. The CDR3 loop reads CASSDRFRAGGTEAFF. The CDR3 nucleotides are TGTGCCAGCAGCGATCGGTTCCGGGCAGGGGGCACTGAAGCTTTCTTT.

The genes are TRBV4-2 and TRBJ2-3; a weak D match, TRBD2 (7 bases). The germline V gene encodes CDR1 LGHNA and CDR2 YNFKEQ. V dropped 0 bases and J dropped 3 bases, with 13 bases sitting between them. The CDR3 spans 16 residues. This CDR3 reads CASSQDFAGATDTQYF. DNA for the CDR3: TGTGCCAGCAGCCAAGACTTTGCGGGGGCGACAGATACGCAGTATTTT.

There are many counts of this clonotype. This chain joins TRBV19 and TRBJ2-2; 7 bases agree with TRBD1. Trimming took 5 bases from V and 1 from J; bases not matched to a gene: 7. The CDR3 is 16 amino acids. Germline CDR1 is LNHDA and CDR2 is SQIVND (reference sequence). Here the CDR3 reads CASSLDRVRNTGELFF. The CDR3 bases are TGTGCCAGTAGTCTTGACAGGGTGAGGAACACCGGGGAGCTGTTTTTT. Using reference TRBV19 and TRBJ2-2 for the parts outside the CDR3, the full variable domain is DGGITQSPKYLFRKEGQNVTLSCEQNLNHDAMYWYRQDPGQGLRLIYYSQIVNDFQKGDIAEGYSVSREKKESFPLTVTSAQKNPTAFYLCASSLDRVRNTGELFFGEGSRLTVL.

The V and J genes are TRBV20-1 and TRBJ1-2, with D unclear. V lost 6 bases and J lost 7, with 6 bases in between. The CDR3 has 9 amino acids. CDR1 and CDR2 (germline): DFQATT, SNEGSKA (reference sequence). CDR3 nucleotides: TGCAGTGCACCTAGTGGCTACACCTTC. Its protein is CSAPSGYTF.

The chain has TRBV3-1 and TRBJ1-1; tentatively, D is TRBD1 (5 bases). The germline V gene has CDR1 LGHDT and CDR2 YNNKEL (reference sequence). Trimming removed 0 bases from V and 1 base from J, with 9 bases in between. The CDR3 has 15 amino acids. The CDR3 protein is CASSQELTANTEAFF. The CDR3 nucleotides are TGTGCCAGCAGCCAAGAGTTGACAGCGAACACTGAAGCTTTCTTT.

The chain employs TRBV29-1 and TRBJ2-3; D is unclear. The CDR3 length is 12 residues. From germline, CDR1 is SQVTM and CDR2 ANQGSEA. Trimming shortened V by 7 bases and J by 0 bases, and 8 bases separated the two germline ends. The CDR3 loop is CSGTQSTDTQYF. The CDR3 DNA is TGCAGCGGTACTCAGAGCACAGATACGCAGTATTTT.

The chain carries TRBV19 and TRBJ1-5, with 9 bases that match TRBD1. This CDR3 comprises 17 residues. Germline V CDR1 and CDR2: LNHDA, SQIVND (reference sequence). Trimming removed 5 bases from V and 7 bases from J; junction bases left unmatched: 15. The CDR3 loop is CASSYSGTGTSSQPQHF. The CDR3 nucleotides read TGTGCCAGTAGTTACTCCGGGACAGGGACCAGTAGCCAGCCCCAGCATTTT.

The gene calls are TRBV20-1 and TRBJ1-4, with 10 positions matching TRBD1. Germline V CDR1 and CDR2: DFQATT, SNEGSKA (reference sequence). The CDR3 consists of 12 residues. V gave up 6 bases and J gave up 8 bases; unmatched junction bases: 3. CDR3 DNA sequence: TGCAGTGCCGGGACAGGGGAAGAAAAACTGTTTTTT. This gives the protein CSAGTGEEKLFF.

This clonotype has only a few counts. This sequence joins TRBV4-3 and TRBJ1-5; D not certain. The germline gives CDR1 LGHNA, CDR2 YSLEER. With 0 bases removed from V and 2 bases from J, the gap between germline ends came to 8 bases. CDR3 length: 15 amino acids. This CDR3 reads CASSQDRRGNQPQHF. In nucleotides, the CDR3 is TGCGCCAGCAGCCAAGATCGGCGTGGCAATCAGCCCCAGCATTTT.

This clonotype was observed many times. The CDR3, as DNA: TGTGCCAGCAGTGCGGGGGGGCACACAGATACGCAGTATTTT. Translated, it gives CASSAGGHTDTQYF. The chain links TRBV6-4 to TRBJ2-3, with 8 positions matching TRBD2. The germline CDR1 and CDR2 sequences are MRHNA and SNTAGT. The CDR3 length is 14 residues. J gave up 2 bases and V 4 bases, and 2 bases lay outside the gene matches.

This clonotype occurred a few times. V and J are TRBV6-6 and TRBJ2-3, with D unclear. V was clipped by 6 bases and J by 0 bases, with 13 bases between them. Germline V gene data show CDR1 as MNHNY and CDR2 as SVGAGI (reference sequence). This CDR3 contains 15 residues. The CDR3: CASSLTRSSTDTQYF. In DNA, the CDR3 is TGTGCCAGCAGCCTCACAAGGTCTAGCACAGATACGCAGTATTTT.

V gene TRBV18 combines with J gene TRBJ1-3; D is ambiguous. CDR1 and CDR2 (germline): KGHSH, LQKENI. The CDR3 length is 18 residues. The V and J ends lost 0 bases and 0 bases respectively, with 15 bases between them. DNA of the CDR3: TGTGCCAGCTCACCACCGAGGCCAGGCTCGTTCTCTGGAAACACCATATATTTT. It is translated as CASSPPRPGSFSGNTIYF.

Note on this clonotype: This may stem from a read error, because a much larger clone lies one nucleotide away. This chain uses TRBV7-8 with TRBJ1-6, with D unresolved. The CDR3 runs 16 residues. The germline V gene has CDR1 SGHVS and CDR2 FQNEAQ. Written as DNA, the CDR3 is TGTGCCAGCAGCCAACCCCAGGCACGATATAATTCACCCCTCCCCTTT. Translated, it gives CASSQPQARYNSPLPF.

The chain employs TRBV20-1 and TRBJ2-1; the D is unclear. The V end was cut by 4 bases, the J end by 0 bases, with 16 bases between. This CDR3 has 16 residues. Germline V gene lookup returns CDR1 DFQATT and CDR2 SNEGSKA (reference sequence). The CDR3, as DNA: TGCAGTGCTATAGGTCCACCCGGGCGCTCCTACAATGAGCAGTTCTTC. Translation: CSAIGPPGRSYNEQFF.

This clonotype has more than one count but fewer than ten. The chain combines TRBV19 with TRBJ1-5; no reliable D call. Trimming removed 3 bases from V and 0 bases from J, with 9 bases in between. Looked up from germline, CDR1 is LNHDA and CDR2 is SQIVND (reference sequence). There are 15 residues in the CDR3. DNA of the CDR3: TGTGCCAGTAGTATGTCCCGTGCTAGCAATCAGCCCCAGCATTTT. Its translation: CASSMSRASNQPQHF.

This clonotype came up a few times. The chain links TRBV24-1 to TRBJ1-1; 9 nucleotides agree with TRBD1. The CDR3 length is 15 residues. Trimming at V came to 4 bases and at J to 7 bases, leaving 9 bases not matched to a gene. Germline-derived CDR1 and CDR2 are KGHDR and SFDVKD. The CDR3 loop reads CATSDPTGGQREAFF. The DNA of the CDR3 is TGTGCCACCAGTGACCCGACAGGGGGTCAGCGTGAAGCTTTCTTT.

In DNA form, the CDR3 reads TGTGCCAGCAGTCCCGCGCGGGGGGGAGGTCAAGAGACCCAGTACTTC. Translation gives CASSPARGGGQETQYF. This rearrangement joins TRBV2 to TRBJ2-5; TRBD2 matches 9 bases. CDR3 length: 16 amino acids. Looked up from germline, CDR1 is SNHLY and CDR2 is FYNNEI. The trim removed 5 bases at V and 2 bases at J, leaving 9 bases unmatched.

This clonotype has just a few counts. V is TRBV29-1 and J is TRBJ2-2; a possible D gene is TRBD1 (6 bases). This CDR3 has 13 residues. CDR1 SQVTM and CDR2 ANQGSEA come from the germline V gene. The germline V and J ends were trimmed by 6 bases and 8 bases, with 16 bases remaining between them. In nucleotides, the CDR3 is TGCAGCGTCCGGACAGCTCATCAAGGGGAGCTGTTTTTT. This codes for CSVRTAHQGELFF.

This clonotype was recorded at least ten times. This chain links TRBV7-8 with TRBJ2-7; D is ambiguous. The CDR3 is 15 residues long. Germline CDR1 and CDR2: SGHVS and FQNEAQ. Trimming left V 0 bases short and J 7 bases short, with 16 bases between. The CDR3 nucleotides are TGTGCCAGCAGCTTAGCGTGGACCCAGCTTGGGGAGCAGTACTTC. Amino acid sequence: CASSLAWTQLGEQYF.

This clonotype appeared many times. The chain uses TRBV7-9 and TRBJ2-1; 9 bases match TRBD2. Germline CDR1 is SEHNR and CDR2 is FQNEAQ (reference sequence). The CDR3 totals 15 residues. The ends lost 1 base at V and 5 bases at J; junction bases unmatched: 3. CDR3 protein: CASSLVSGGNNEQFF. CDR3 coding DNA: TGTGCCAGCAGCTTAGTTAGCGGGGGAAACAATGAGCAGTTCTTC.